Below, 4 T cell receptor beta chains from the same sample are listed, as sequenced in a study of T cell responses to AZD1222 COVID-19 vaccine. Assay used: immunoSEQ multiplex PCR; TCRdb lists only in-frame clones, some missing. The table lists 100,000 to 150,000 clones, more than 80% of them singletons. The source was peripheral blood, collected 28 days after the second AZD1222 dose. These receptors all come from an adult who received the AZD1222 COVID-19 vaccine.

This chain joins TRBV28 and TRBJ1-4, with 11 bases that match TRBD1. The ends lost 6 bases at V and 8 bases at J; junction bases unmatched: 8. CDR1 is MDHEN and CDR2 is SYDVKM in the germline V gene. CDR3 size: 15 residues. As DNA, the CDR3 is TGTGCCAGCAGCCTCGGACAGGGGGCGCAAGAAAAACTGTTTTTT. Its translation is CASSLGQGAQEKLFF.

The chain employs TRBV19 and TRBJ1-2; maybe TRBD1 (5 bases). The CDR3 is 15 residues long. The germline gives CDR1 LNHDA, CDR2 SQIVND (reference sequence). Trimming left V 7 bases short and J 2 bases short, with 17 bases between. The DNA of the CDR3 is TGTGCCAGTACCGGCAGGGTCAAATGGAACTATGGCTACACCTTC. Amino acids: CASTGRVKWNYGYTF.

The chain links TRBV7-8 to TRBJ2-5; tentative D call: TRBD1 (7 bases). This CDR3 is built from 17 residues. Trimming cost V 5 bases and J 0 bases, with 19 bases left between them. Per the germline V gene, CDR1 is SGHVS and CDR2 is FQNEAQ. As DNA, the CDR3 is TGTGCCAGCAGCCCGCAAGGGGGGACAGCGTACCAAGAGACCCAGTACTTC. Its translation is CASSPQGGTAYQETQYF.

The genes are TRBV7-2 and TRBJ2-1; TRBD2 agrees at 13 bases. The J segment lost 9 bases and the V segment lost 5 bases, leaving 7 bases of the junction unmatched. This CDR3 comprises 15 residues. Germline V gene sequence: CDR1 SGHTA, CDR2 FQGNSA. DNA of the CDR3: TGTGCCAGCAGCGCCACTAGCGGGGGGGCGGGTGAGCAGTTCTTC. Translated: CASSATSGGAGEQFF.